This passage covers 19 T cell receptor beta chains from one sample sequenced in a study of shared clonotypes between healthy human individuals. Some clones are missing from TCRdb's copy, which holds only in-frame ones; the method was immunoSEQ multiplex PCR. The sample consists of about 460,000 clones, around 77% of them appearing once. Specimen: PBMCs. These receptor sequences come from a woman aged 40 to 55 in good health. Some clones in this sample may be carry-over from other donors' samples.

V is TRBV11-2 and J is TRBJ2-5; no firm D call. The J call may be faulty, since TRBJ2-7 better matches the DNA end. The CDR3 spans 13 residues. Looked up from germline, CDR1 is SGHAT and CDR2 is FQNNGV. The CDR3 bases are TGTGCCAGCAGCTTAAATCCGGGCGTCGAGCAGTACTTC. The encoded protein is CASSLNPGVEQYF.

The V call is TRBV4-1, the J call TRBJ2-7, with D uncertain. Trimming cost V 2 bases and J 3 bases, with 11 bases left between them. CDR1 is MGHRA, CDR2 YSYEKL, per germline. CDR3 length: 14 residues. CDR3 amino acids: CASSQMPAGYEQYF. As DNA, the CDR3 is TGCGCCAGCAGCCAAATGCCGGCTGGCTACGAGCAGTACTTC.

The J gene is TRBJ2-7, the V gene TRBV29-1; TRBD1 aligns across 8 bases. CDR3 size: 13 residues. Per the germline V gene, CDR1 is SQVTM and CDR2 is ANQGSEA. Trimming took 7 bases from V and 0 from J; bases not matched to a gene: 5. CDR3 bases: TGCAGCGCCACAGGGGGGAGCTCCTACGAGCAGTACTTC. Translation gives CSATGGSSYEQYF.

As for this clone: A far larger clone is one base from this, pointing to a likely read error. This rearrangement joins TRBV6-5 to TRBJ1-4, with 7 bases fitting TRBD1. The length of the CDR3 is 13 residues. Germline-derived CDR1 and CDR2 are MNHEY and SVGAGI. CDR3 sequence reads: CASRQGNREKLLF. Written as DNA, the CDR3 is TGTGCCAGCAGACAGGGGAATCGGGAAAAACTGCTTTTT.

This chain connects TRBV6-6 to TRBJ2-5; D tentatively fits TRBD1 or TRBD2 (6 bases each). The CDR3 has 14 residues. Trimming removed 6 bases at V and 4 bases at J, with 15 bases between. Germline V gene sequence: CDR1 MNHNY, CDR2 SVGAGI (reference sequence). Here the CDR3 DNA reads TGTGCCAGCAGGGAACTCAGGGGAGGAGAGACCCAGTACTTC. The encoded protein is CASRELRGGETQYF.

The sample holds one count of this clone. The chain employs TRBV7-3 and TRBJ2-1, with TRBD2 matching 7 bases. J was trimmed by 10 bases and V by 5 bases; bases with no gene match: 11. The CDR3 covers 14 residues. Germline CDR1 reads SGHTA; CDR2 reads FQGTGA. The chain's CDR3 is CASSPGLGLGEQFF. In DNA, the CDR3 is TGTGCCAGCAGCCCTGGACTAGGATTAGGCGAGCAGTTCTTC.

The chain is built from TRBV7-9 and TRBJ1-6; D unclear. V dropped 2 bases and J dropped 10 bases, with 15 bases sitting between them. This CDR3 has 15 amino acids. Germline-derived CDR1 and CDR2 are SEHNR and FQNEAQ (reference sequence). The CDR3 sequence: CASSLIPGMGSPLHF. The CDR3 nucleotides read TGTGCCAGCAGCTTAATTCCGGGGATGGGGTCACCCCTCCACTTT. Using reference TRBV7-9 and TRBJ1-6 for the parts outside the CDR3, the full variable domain is DTGVSQNPRHKITKRGQNVTFRCDPISEHNRLYWYRQTLGQGPEFLTYFQNEAQLEKSRLLSDRFSAERPKGSFSTLEIQRTEQGDSAMYLCASSLIPGMGSPLHFGNGTRLTVT.

This clone has only a few counts. The chain carries TRBV4-2 and TRBJ2-5; 8 nucleotides align to TRBD2. Germline lookup yields CDR1 LGHNA and CDR2 YNFKEQ. This CDR3 has 17 amino acids. V was clipped by 0 bases and J by 2 bases; unmatched bases: 8. The CDR3 sequence is CASSQDPPASGQETQYF. The CDR3 DNA sequence: TGTGCCAGCAGCCAAGATCCCCCGGCTAGCGGGCAAGAGACCCAGTACTTC.

A few counts support this clone. The rearrangement uses TRBV4-1 and TRBJ2-5; 9 bases map to TRBD1. The DNA end lines up better with TRBJ2-7; the J call may be wrong. The CDR3 spans 15 residues. CDR1 and CDR2 from the germline V gene are MGHRA and YSYEKL. CDR3 nucleotide sequence: TGCGCCAGCAGCCAAGGGACAGGGGCCTCCTACGAGCAGTACTTC. This translates into CASSQGTGASYEQYF.

This clone has a single count. The rearrangement links TRBV18 to TRBJ1-1; D is perhaps TRBD1 (6 bases). Trimming shortened V by 3 bases and J by 4 bases, and 18 bases separated the two germline ends. Germline values: CDR1 KGHSH, CDR2 LQKENI. This CDR3 comprises 16 residues. This CDR3 reads CASSPALRGRGTEAFF. CDR3 nucleotide sequence: TGTGCCAGCTCACCCGCCCTTAGGGGCAGGGGCACTGAAGCTTTCTTT.

This clone appeared a few times. The chain combines TRBV6-9 with TRBJ2-1, with 11 bases lining up with TRBD2. From germline, CDR1 is MNHGY and CDR2 SVAAGI. CDR3 size: 15 residues. The trim removed 0 bases at V and 5 bases at J, leaving 0 bases unmatched. For the CDR3, the DNA is TGTGCCAGCAGTTATTCGACTAGCGGGGACAATGAGCAGTTCTTC. Protein sequence: CASSYSTSGDNEQFF.

The chain employs TRBV5-8 and TRBJ2-7; D perhaps matches TRBD1 (6 bases). CDR3 length: 13 residues. Trimming took 8 bases from V and 3 from J, leaving 15 bases between them. In germline, CDR1 is SGHTS, CDR2 YDEGEE. Written as DNA, the CDR3 is TGTGCCAGTTTAGGACAGAAACGCTACGAGCAGTACTTC. The encoded protein is CASLGQKRYEQYF.

As for this clone: The conserved closing phenylalanine or tryptophan is absent in this CDR3, likely reflecting a read error. This sequence joins TRBV30 and TRBJ2-2; D not resolved. The CDR3 has 14 amino acids. V was trimmed by 0 bases and J by 1 base, leaving 6 bases between them. The germline V gene encodes CDR1 GTSNPN and CDR2 SVGIG (reference sequence). The CDR3 here is CAWSVRRNTGELFS. The CDR3 DNA is TGTGCCTGGAGTGTGAGGCGGAACACCGGGGAGCTGTTTTCT.

This clone appeared a few times. The chain couples TRBV6-6 to TRBJ2-5; D is uncertain. The V end was cut by 5 bases, the J end by 2 bases, with 15 bases between. The CDR3 contains 15 residues. The germline gives CDR1 MNHNY, CDR2 SVGAGI (reference sequence). The CDR3: CASSVQQRRQETQYF. The CDR3 nucleotides read TGTGCCAGCAGTGTACAACAACGGCGGCAAGAGACCCAGTACTTC.

A single count supports this clone. This chain joins TRBV6-1 and TRBJ2-7; a possible D gene is TRBD1 (5 bases). The V gene lost 2 bases and the J gene lost 2 bases, with 13 bases spanning the gap. CDR1 is MNHNS, CDR2 SASEGT, per germline. This CDR3 contains 15 residues. The chain's CDR3 is CASSELGLTPYEQYF. CDR3 nucleotide sequence: TGTGCCAGCAGTGAATTGGGGCTTACGCCCTACGAGCAGTACTTC.

The CDR3 spells CASRRTYNEKLFF. The CDR3 DNA reads as TGTGCCAGCAGGCGGACGTATAATGAAAAACTGTTTTTT. The V call is TRBV14, the J call TRBJ1-4; D call uncertain. Trimming shortened V by 6 bases and J by 4 bases, and 9 bases separated the two germline ends. This CDR3 is 13 amino acids long. From germline, CDR1 is SGHDN and CDR2 FVKESK.

This chain links TRBV2 with TRBJ2-7; D assignment may be TRBD1 or TRBD2 (5 bases each). The CDR3 covers 14 residues. Germline CDR1 is SNHLY and CDR2 is FYNNEI. V gave up 7 bases and J gave up 3 bases, with 16 bases separating them. This chain's CDR3 is CASTPPGPFYEQYF. The CDR3 DNA follows: TGTGCCAGCACTCCCCCGGGGCCATTCTACGAGCAGTACTTC. Supplemented by reference TRBV2 and TRBJ2-7, the full variable domain reads EPEVTQTPSHQVTQMGQEVILRCVPISNHLYFYWYRQILGQKVEFLVSFYNNEISEKSEIFDDQFSVERPDGSNFTLKIRSTKLEDSAMYFCASTPPGPFYEQYFGPGTRLTVT.

The chain has TRBV15 and TRBJ2-5; D perhaps matches TRBD2 (5 bases). The last part of the DNA fits TRBJ2-7 better; the J call may be wrong. The CDR3 loop spans 15 amino acids. CDR1 and CDR2 from the germline V gene are LNHNV and YYDKDF (reference sequence). CDR3 residues: CASSTGSDLRGEQYF. CDR3 DNA sequence: TGTGCCTCTTCTACGGGCAGCGACCTACGGGGCGAGCAGTACTTC.

The chain uses TRBV5-1 and TRBJ2-1; D is perhaps TRBD1 (6 bases). Germline loops: CDR1 SGHRS, CDR2 YFSETQ. This CDR3 has 15 residues. V was clipped by 4 bases and J by 5 bases, with 16 bases between them. CDR3 amino acids: CASSRQAGANNEQFF. CDR3 nucleotides: TGCGCCAGCAGCCGACAAGCAGGGGCTAACAATGAGCAGTTCTTC.